This record looks at one T cell receptor beta chain sequence and its context. The same CDR3 can be traced to other DNA sequences in this sample. Germline V CDR1 and CDR2: GTSNPN, SVGIG (reference sequence). The V and J ends lost 3 bases and 4 bases respectively, with 12 bases between them. The CDR3 is 13 amino acids. The record originates from a study of OX40 agonist ivuxolimab in advanced cancers. Study as a whole: 30% to 40% of patients had received prior checkpoint inhibitor therapy.

Assay: immunoSEQ multiplex PCR; the TCRdb copy retains only in-frame clones and omits some. The repertoire holds 65,000 to 95,000 clones, with 89% as singletons. The sample was CD4+ or CD8+ T cells sorted from blood, taken in a trial of the OX40 agonist ivuxolimab. The sequence was collected from an adult with an advanced solid tumor such as melanoma, head and neck, liver or kidney cancer. J is TRBJ1-2 and V is TRBV30; D perhaps matches TRBD1 (5 bases). This CDR3 is CAWSRDRPYGYTF. Written as DNA, the CDR3 is TGTGCCTGGAGCCGGGACCGCCCCTATGGCTACACCTTC.